The 9 T cell receptor beta chains below come from one sample, sequenced in a study of identical twins. TCRdb reprocessed the 5' RACE reads with MiXCR, giving one entry per CDR3 protein. The sample comprises approximately 890,000 distinct CDR3 sequences, approximately 13% of which are singletons, and under 2% rests with the top ten. The data were also submitted as part of a second study, on yellow fever vaccine responses in identical twins.

What was sequenced was PBMCs. These receptors were taken from a young woman in good health.

This chain joins TRBV7-9 and TRBJ2-7; D may correspond to TRBD1 or TRBD2 (5 bases each). Between the trimmed V and J ends, which lost 5 bases and 2 bases, there was a span of 13 bases. There are 14 residues in the CDR3. Germline CDR1 is SEHNR and CDR2 is FQNEAQ (reference sequence). DNA for the CDR3: TGTGCCAGCAGCCCTATGGGACGAACCTACGAGCAGTACTTC. Its translation is CASSPMGRTYEQYF.

This clonotype was detected only a few times. The rearrangement links TRBV23-1 to TRBJ1-1; 7 bases are a match to TRBD1. TRBV23-1 falls under the ORF class, with uncertain function. The junction had 10 bases not matched to a gene; V was cut back by 5 bases and J by 4 bases. The CDR3 has 15 residues. The CDR3 reads CASSSTGAQATEAFF. The DNA of the CDR3 is TGCGCCAGCAGTTCTACAGGGGCCCAGGCCACTGAAGCTTTCTTT.

There are a few counts of this clonotype. V is TRBV27 and J is TRBJ1-2; D is perhaps TRBD1 (6 bases). CDR1 and CDR2 from the germline V gene are MNHEY and SMNVEV (reference sequence). V was trimmed by 0 bases and J by 4 bases, leaving 15 bases between them. This CDR3 region has 16 residues. The CDR3 coding sequence is TGTGCCAGCAGTTTATCGTGGGCAGGGGACCCCTATGGCTACACCTTC. Translation gives CASSLSWAGDPYGYTF.

This clonotype has only a few counts. The chain couples TRBV15 to TRBJ2-1, with D perhaps matching TRBD1 (6 bases). V was shortened by 0 bases and J by 6 bases, with 9 bases between the two germline ends. Germline CDR1 LNHNV, CDR2 YYDKDF (reference sequence). The CDR3 runs 14 residues. This CDR3 reads CATSRDGTSNEQFF. CDR3 sequence (DNA): TGTGCCACCAGCAGAGATGGGACATCCAATGAGCAGTTCTTC.

This clonotype came up a few times. The rearrangement uses TRBV2 and TRBJ2-3; the match to TRBD2 covers 16 bases. Germline lookup yields CDR1 SNHLY and CDR2 FYNNEI. The CDR3 covers 16 residues. J was trimmed by 5 bases and V by 6 bases; bases with no gene match: 5. For the CDR3, the DNA is TGTGCCAGCAGACAGGGACTAGCGGGGGGGCTAGATACGCAGTATTTT. Its protein is CASRQGLAGGLDTQYF.

This chain uses TRBV27 with TRBJ1-6; the D gene is possibly TRBD1 (5 bases). V was cut by 0 bases and J by 9 bases, with 18 bases left in between. The CDR3 covers 17 residues. Germline V gives CDR1 MNHEY, CDR2 SMNVEV (reference sequence). This CDR3 is CASSLSSPDRGGSPLHF. CDR3 in DNA: TGTGCCAGCAGTTTATCGTCCCCCGACAGAGGAGGTTCACCCCTCCACTTT.

The chain is built from TRBV6-1 and TRBJ2-1, with 9 positions matching TRBD1. The trim removed 6 bases at V and 3 bases at J, leaving 9 bases unmatched. Germline V CDR1 and CDR2: MNHNS, SASEGT. This CDR3 is built from 16 residues. CDR3 residues: CASSRNRGPGYNEQFF. The CDR3 nucleotides are TGTGCCAGCAGCCGTAACAGGGGGCCGGGCTACAATGAGCAGTTCTTC.

This chain links TRBV4-1 with TRBJ2-3, with 11 nucleotides matching TRBD2. This CDR3 region has 16 residues. The germline CDR1 and CDR2 sequences are MGHRA and YSYEKL. J lost 2 bases, V lost 5 bases, and 6 bases had no gene match. CDR3 sequence (DNA): TGCGCCAGCAGCAAAGTAGCGGGGGGGCCCACAGATACGCAGTATTTT. As protein: CASSKVAGGPTDTQYF.

The rearrangement links TRBV5-1 to TRBJ2-7; 9 nucleotides line up with TRBD1. V shed 0 bases and J 1 base; nucleotides not matched to a gene: 2. This CDR3 spans 15 amino acids. Germline CDR1 SGHRS, CDR2 YFSETQ. DNA for the CDR3: TGCGCCAGCAGCTTGGGGGGACAGGGTTCCTACGAGCAGTACGTC. This encodes CASSLGGQGSYEQYV.